These 19 T cell receptor beta chains originate from one sample sequenced in a study of cytomegalovirus exposure and HLA in healthy donors. PCR was performed using 60 Vbeta and 13 Jbeta primers. Profiling relied on immunoSEQ multiplex PCR, and the TCRdb table lists in-frame clones only, not all of them. The repertoire holds 90,000 to 100,000 clones, with approximately 64% as singletons. The sample was PBMCs. Receptors originate from a boy aged 5-17 years in good health and CMV-seropositive.

V and J are TRBV19 and TRBJ1-2; D is possibly TRBD1 (6 bases). CDR3 size: 15 residues. Trimming removed 2 bases from V and 5 bases from J, with 15 bases in between. The germline V gene has CDR1 LNHDA and CDR2 SQIVND (reference sequence). The chain's CDR3 is CASSIIPQGQYGYTF. CDR3 DNA sequence: TGTGCCAGTAGTATAATACCGCAGGGACAATATGGCTACACCTTC.

The V gene is TRBV30, the J gene TRBJ1-2; the D is unclear. The CDR3 is made up of 13 amino acids. V was trimmed by 5 bases and J by 4 bases, leaving 14 bases between them. Germline V CDR1 and CDR2: GTSNPN, SVGIG (reference sequence). CDR3 residues: CAWARFGFYGYTF. The CDR3 nucleotides are TGTGCCTGGGCCCGTTTCGGGTTCTATGGCTACACCTTC.

The chain uses TRBV14 and TRBJ2-7, with 10 bases lining up with TRBD1. This CDR3 has 15 amino acids. The V gene end was trimmed by 4 bases and the J gene end by 5 bases; junction bases not matched to a gene: 8. The germline CDR1 and CDR2 sequences are SGHDN and FVKESK. The CDR3 DNA follows: TGTGCCAGCAGCCCATTAACCGGGACAGGGGACGAGCAGTACTTC. It is translated as CASSPLTGTGDEQYF.

V is TRBV14 and J is TRBJ2-7; D is possibly TRBD2 (6 bases). The germline CDR1 and CDR2 sequences are SGHDN and FVKESK. This CDR3 has 14 amino acids. Trimming took off 5 bases at V and 4 bases at J, with 15 bases between the two ends. In DNA, the CDR3 is TGTGCCAGCAGCATTGACGGGGGTCTTTACGAGCAGTACTTC. Translating gives CASSIDGGLYEQYF.

The chain is built from TRBV30 and TRBJ2-3; perhaps TRBD1 as D (5 bases). Germline V gives CDR1 GTSNPN, CDR2 SVGIG (reference sequence). The CDR3 is 15 residues long. The V end was cut by 4 bases, the J end by 0 bases, with 14 bases between. CDR3 protein: CAWNVGRASTDTQYF. The CDR3 DNA sequence: TGTGCCTGGAACGTCGGCAGGGCTAGCACAGATACGCAGTATTTT.

The V gene is TRBV29-1, the J gene TRBJ2-7; tentative D call: TRBD1 (6 bases). Germline V gene sequence: CDR1 SQVTM, CDR2 ANQGSEA. The CDR3 spans 13 residues. The V and J ends lost 7 bases and 3 bases respectively, with 16 bases between them. CDR3: CSGQVPLNYEQYF. CDR3 coding DNA: TGCAGCGGACAGGTTCCCTTAAACTACGAGCAGTACTTC.

This clone was seen a few times. This chain joins TRBV19 and TRBJ2-1; 12 bases fit TRBD2. Per germline, CDR1 LNHDA and CDR2 SQIVND (reference sequence). J lost 5 bases, V lost 2 bases, and 4 bases had no gene match. The CDR3 contains 16 residues. The CDR3, as DNA: TGTGCCAGTAGTATATCTAGCGGGGGGGCGAACAATGAGCAGTTCTTC. Translated: CASSISSGGANNEQFF.

CDR3 in amino acids: CASRRTSGRASEQFF. The CDR3 DNA reads TGTGCCAGCCGTCGGACTAGCGGGAGGGCCAGTGAGCAGTTCTTC. The rearrangement uses TRBV11-2 and TRBJ2-1; 15 bases match TRBD2. Germline-derived CDR1 and CDR2 are SGHAT and FQNNGV. The V segment lost 8 bases and the J segment 9 bases; nucleotides outside the gene matches: 8. The CDR3 totals 15 residues.

The V gene is TRBV7-8, the J gene TRBJ2-3; D might be TRBD2 (6 bases). Germline V CDR1 and CDR2: SGHVS, FQNEAQ. Between the trimmed V and J ends, which lost 6 bases and 0 bases, there was a span of 16 bases. This CDR3 contains 16 residues. The CDR3 DNA is TGTGCCAGCAGATACAAGCGGGCCGCTAGCACAGATACGCAGTATTTT. Amino acid sequence: CASRYKRAASTDTQYF.

The rearrangement links TRBV11-2 to TRBJ2-3; TRBD1 is a possible D gene (5 bases). The CDR3 extends over 16 amino acids. Germline CDR1 is SGHAT and CDR2 is FQNNGV. The V end lost 4 bases, the J end lost 1 base, and 15 bases lay between the germline ends. The CDR3 here is CASSSTGVYGTDTQYF. The CDR3 region has the DNA TGTGCCAGCAGCTCAACAGGAGTATACGGCACAGATACGCAGTATTTT.

The chain couples TRBV5-1 to TRBJ2-7; unclear D gene. Germline V gene lookup returns CDR1 SGHRS and CDR2 YFSETQ. Trimming removed 2 bases at V and 4 bases at J, with 7 bases between. The CDR3 spans 12 residues. For the CDR3, the DNA is TGCGCCAGCAGCTTAACAGTGTACGAGCAGTACTTC. It yields the protein CASSLTVYEQYF.

Comments on this clone: One end of the junction is discordant with germline, which a read error may explain. The V and J genes are TRBV4-2 and TRBJ1-5; no reliable D call. The CDR3 loop spans 17 amino acids. CDR1 and CDR2 (germline): LGHNA, YNFKEQ. The DNA for the CDR3 is TGTGCCAGCAGCCATGGCCCGTCCCCCATTAGCAATCAGCCCCAGAATTTT. Protein sequence: CASSHGPSPISNQPQNF.

This clone occurred a few times. This chain joins TRBV6-5 and TRBJ1-5; D remains unclear. CDR1 MNHEY and CDR2 SVGAGI come from the germline V gene. CDR3 length: 13 residues. Trimming shortened V by 8 bases and J by 3 bases, and 11 bases separated the two germline ends. The CDR3 protein is CASRRQTNQPQHF. The DNA of the CDR3 is TGTGCCAGCCGGCGGCAGACCAATCAGCCCCAGCATTTT.

J is TRBJ2-2 and V is TRBV27; 9 bases are a match to TRBD1. J was trimmed by 1 base and V by 5 bases; bases with no gene match: 2. Germline assignment: CDR1 MNHEY and CDR2 SMNVEV (reference sequence). This CDR3 has 15 residues. The CDR3: CASSPDRGNTGELFF. The CDR3 DNA reads as TGTGCCAGCAGTCCGGACAGGGGGAACACCGGGGAGCTGTTTTTT.

Turning to this clone: An end of the junction does not agree with germline; a read error may underlie this. The V call is TRBV4-2, the J call TRBJ2-1, with 7 nucleotides matching TRBD2. CDR3 length: 15 amino acids. Germline CDR1 is LGHNA and CDR2 is YNFKEQ. The chain's CDR3 is CASSQDPGGIDEQLF. The CDR3 DNA sequence: TGTGCCAGCAGCCAAGATCCCGGGGGGATCGATGAGCAGCTCTTC.

In its sample, this clone was seen once. The chain couples TRBV18 to TRBJ2-7; weak D call: TRBD2 (6 bases). This CDR3 has 15 residues. V was pared by 3 bases and J by 1 base, with 13 bases between. Germline V gene data show CDR1 as KGHSH and CDR2 as LQKENI. For the CDR3, the DNA is TGTGCCAGCTCACCCTCCGGGACTGTTTCCTACGAGCAGTACTTC. Protein sequence: CASSPSGTVSYEQYF.

This sequence joins TRBV5-1 and TRBJ2-1; 8 bases are a match to TRBD2. CDR3 length: 14 residues. Trimming at V came to 4 bases and at J to 3 bases, leaving 3 bases not matched to a gene. The germline gives CDR1 SGHRS, CDR2 YFSETQ. The CDR3 here is CASSLGTSYNEQFF. For the CDR3, the DNA is TGCGCCAGCAGCCTCGGGACTAGCTACAATGAGCAGTTCTTC.

This clone has just a few counts. The rearrangement uses TRBV5-1 and TRBJ2-7; 8 nucleotides match TRBD1. CDR3 length: 14 residues. Germline V CDR1 and CDR2: SGHRS, YFSETQ. V shed 6 bases, J shed 0 bases, and the junction held 5 bases outside the gene matches. CDR3 protein: CASTSGTGSYEQYF. The CDR3 nucleotides read TGCGCCAGCACCTCGGGGACAGGCTCCTACGAGCAGTACTTC. The variable domain in full, with the rest retrieved from reference TRBV5-1 and TRBJ2-7, is KAGVTQTPRYLIKTRGQQVTLSCSPISGHRSVSWYQQTPGQGLQFLFEYFSETQRNKGNFPGRFSGRQFSNSRSEMNVSTLELGDSALYLCASTSGTGSYEQYFGPGTRLTVT.

This chain uses TRBV4-3 with TRBJ1-2, with D perhaps TRBD1 (6 bases). The germline V gene encodes CDR1 LGHNA and CDR2 YSLEER. This CDR3 has 14 amino acids. V dropped 2 bases and J dropped 7 bases, with 14 bases sitting between them. CDR3 sequence: CASSQFTGSAGYTF. The CDR3 DNA follows: TGCGCCAGCAGCCAATTCACAGGGTCAGCTGGCTACACCTTC.